Following are 14 T cell receptor beta chains from one sample sequenced in a study of cytomegalovirus exposure and HLA in healthy donors. The PCR used 60 Vbeta and 13 Jbeta primers. Assay used: immunoSEQ multiplex PCR; TCRdb lists only in-frame clones, some missing. The table has about 77,000 clones, around 75% seen once. Sequencing input: PBMCs. These receptors originate from a woman between 35 and 50 years old in good health and CMV-seronegative.

In regard to this clone: Germline and junction disagree at one end, which may indicate a read error. The chain recombines TRBV5-4 with TRBJ2-4; TRBD1 aligns across 9 bases. The CDR3 is 16 residues long. CDR1 is SGHNT, CDR2 YYREEE, per germline (reference sequence). The CDR3 loop is CASSSQGAKAKNTQYF. CDR3 DNA: TGTGCCAGCAGCTCACAGGGGGCGAAAGCCAAAAACACTCAGTACTTC.

This clone was observed a handful of times. The CDR3 DNA reads as TGCGCCAGCAGCCGGGGACTAGCGGGGGGGCTTGGGAATGAGCAGTTCTTC. It codes for CASSRGLAGGLGNEQFF. The V call is TRBV4-1, the J call TRBJ2-1, with TRBD2 matching over 16 bases. The trim removed 4 bases at V and 7 bases at J, leaving 7 bases unmatched. CDR3 size: 17 residues. Germline V lookup: CDR1 MGHRA, CDR2 YSYEKL.

This chain links TRBV7-9 with TRBJ2-7; 9 bases are shared with TRBD1. The CDR3 covers 15 residues. Trimming at V came to 5 bases and at J to 4 bases, leaving 9 bases not matched to a gene. CDR1 and CDR2 (germline): SEHNR, FQNEAQ (reference sequence). The CDR3 bases are TGTGCCAGCAGCCCGTCGGGACAGGGTGATTACGAGCAGTACTTC. Amino acid sequence: CASSPSGQGDYEQYF.

The chain is built from TRBV7-8 and TRBJ2-5, with 15 bases fitting TRBD2. Germline values: CDR1 SGHVS, CDR2 FQNEAQ. J lost 14 bases, V lost 2 bases, and 9 bases had no gene match. The CDR3 extends over 15 amino acids. In DNA, the CDR3 is TGTGCCAGCAGCTTATGGGCGGGACTAGCGGGGGGAACTTACTTC. This sequence encodes CASSLWAGLAGGTYF.

The V call is TRBV25-1, the J call TRBJ1-2; TRBD1 matches at 8 bases. The CDR3 totals 15 residues. V lost 3 bases and J lost 4; bases outside the gene matches: 7. Germline V gives CDR1 MGHDK, CDR2 SYGVNS. The CDR3 DNA reads TGTGCCAGCAGTGAGACAGGGGTTCTTCTCTATGGCTACACCTTC. This translates into CASSETGVLLYGYTF.

This chain links TRBV28 with TRBJ2-1; D unclear. The CDR3 extends over 11 amino acids. Germline loops: CDR1 MDHEN, CDR2 SYDVKM. The V gene lost 8 bases and the J gene lost 7 bases, with 9 bases spanning the gap. The CDR3: CASAYRNEQFF. The CDR3 nucleotides read TGTGCCAGCGCATACAGAAATGAGCAGTTCTTC. Filled out from reference TRBV28 and TRBJ2-1, the complete variable domain reads DVKVTQSSRYLVKRTGEKVFLECVQDMDHENMFWYRQDPGLGLRLIYFSYDVKMKEKGDIPEGYSVSREKKERFSLILESASTNQTSMYLCASAYRNEQFFGPGTRLTVL.

The chain has TRBV27 and TRBJ1-2; D is unclear. CDR1 is MNHEY, CDR2 SMNVEV, per germline (reference sequence). V was clipped by 7 bases and J by 2 bases, with 11 bases between them. CDR3 size: 13 residues. The CDR3 is CASTPNPNYGYTF. CDR3 bases: TGTGCCAGCACCCCTAACCCCAACTATGGCTACACCTTC.

The rearrangement joins TRBV4-3 to TRBJ2-1, with D unclear. Trimming removed 0 bases at V and 4 bases at J, with 7 bases between. CDR3 length: 14 amino acids. The germline gives CDR1 LGHNA, CDR2 YSLEER. CDR3 in amino acids: CASSQDWQYNEQFF. The CDR3 DNA follows: TGCGCCAGCAGCCAAGATTGGCAATACAATGAGCAGTTCTTC.

This clone showed up just a few times. The gene calls are TRBV11-3 and TRBJ2-1; 7 bases are shared with TRBD1. The germline CDR1 and CDR2 sequences are SGHNT and YENEEA. The length of the CDR3 is 14 residues. V shed 5 bases and J 7 bases; nucleotides not matched to a gene: 8. CDR3 bases: TGTGCCAGCAGCCCAAACAGGGGCGGGAATGAGCAGTTCTTC. This codes for CASSPNRGGNEQFF.

The rearrangement joins TRBV19 to TRBJ2-3, with 8 bases fitting TRBD2. CDR3 length: 16 amino acids. Germline trimming cut 2 bases from V and 2 bases from J; bases unmatched to any gene: 6. From germline, CDR1 is LNHDA and CDR2 SQIVND (reference sequence). CDR3: CASSIPGRGDTDTQYF. The CDR3 nucleotides are TGTGCCAGTAGTATACCGGGGCGGGGGGACACAGATACGCAGTATTTT.

The chain has TRBV18 and TRBJ1-1; D is possibly TRBD1 (6 bases). Germline V CDR1 and CDR2: KGHSH, LQKENI. V was shortened by 3 bases and J by 4 bases, with 9 bases between the two germline ends. This CDR3 has 13 amino acids. The DNA of the CDR3 is TGTGCCAGCTCACCTACAGGGAGCACTGAAGCTTTCTTT. Translation gives CASSPTGSTEAFF. Full variable domain (rest looked up from reference TRBV18 and TRBJ1-1): NAGVMQNPRHLVRRRGQEARLRCSPMKGHSHVYWYRQLPEEGLKFMVYLQKENIIDESGMPKERFSAEFPKEGPSILRIQQVVRGDSAAYFCASSPTGSTEAFFGQGTRLTVV.

CDR3 DNA sequence: TGTGCCAGCAGCTTTTGGGGACTCTACGAGCAGTACTTC. Translated, it gives CASSFWGLYEQYF. The gene calls are TRBV7-2 and TRBJ2-7; a weak D match, TRBD2 (6 bases). This CDR3 has 13 residues. Germline V gene sequence: CDR1 SGHTA, CDR2 FQGNSA. V lost 3 bases to trimming and J lost 3 bases, with 9 bases between them. Full variable domain (rest looked up from reference TRBV7-2 and TRBJ2-7): GAGVSQSPSNKVTEKGKDVELRCDPISGHTALYWYRQSLGQGLEFLIYFQGNSAPDKSGLPSDRFSAERTGGSVSTLTIQRTQQEDSAVYLCASSFWGLYEQYFGPGTRLTVT.

This chain connects TRBV5-1 to TRBJ1-4, with 10 bases identical to TRBD1. The CDR3 contains 14 residues. The germline gives CDR1 SGHRS, CDR2 YFSETQ. Trimming at V came to 4 bases and at J to 7 bases, leaving 4 bases not matched to a gene. The CDR3 bases are TGCGCCAGCAGCCTATGGACAGGGGGTGAAAAACTGTTTTTT. Encoded protein: CASSLWTGGEKLFF. Full variable domain (outside the CDR3, taken from reference TRBV5-1 and TRBJ1-4): KAGVTQTPRYLIKTRGQQVTLSCSPISGHRSVSWYQQTPGQGLQFLFEYFSETQRNKGNFPGRFSGRQFSNSRSEMNVSTLELGDSALYLCASSLWTGGEKLFFGSGTQLSVL.

The DNA for the CDR3 is TGTGCCAGCAGTGTAGGGGGTCAGAGCTTTTCACCCCTCCACTTT. As protein: CASSVGGQSFSPLHF. V usage is TRBV2 and J usage is TRBJ1-6; perhaps TRBD1 as D (6 bases). Germline assignment: CDR1 SNHLY and CDR2 FYNNEI. The CDR3 covers 15 residues. Deletions cut 4 bases from V and 9 bases from J, with 16 bases between. The full variable domain, completed using reference TRBV2 and TRBJ1-6, is EPEVTQTPSHQVTQMGQEVILRCVPISNHLYFYWYRQILGQKVEFLVSFYNNEISEKSEIFDDQFSVERPDGSNFTLKIRSTKLEDSAMYFCASSVGGQSFSPLHFGNGTRLTVT.